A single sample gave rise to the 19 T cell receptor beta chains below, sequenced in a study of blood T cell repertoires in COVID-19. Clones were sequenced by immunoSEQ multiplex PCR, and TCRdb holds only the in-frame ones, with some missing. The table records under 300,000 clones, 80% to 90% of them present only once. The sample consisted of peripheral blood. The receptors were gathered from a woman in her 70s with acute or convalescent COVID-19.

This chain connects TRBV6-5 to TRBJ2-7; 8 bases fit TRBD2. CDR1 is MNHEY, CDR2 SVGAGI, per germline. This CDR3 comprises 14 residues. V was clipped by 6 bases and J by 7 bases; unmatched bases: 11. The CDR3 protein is CASRQSGGAREQYF. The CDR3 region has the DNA TGTGCCAGCAGACAGTCGGGGGGGGCGAGGGAGCAGTACTTC.

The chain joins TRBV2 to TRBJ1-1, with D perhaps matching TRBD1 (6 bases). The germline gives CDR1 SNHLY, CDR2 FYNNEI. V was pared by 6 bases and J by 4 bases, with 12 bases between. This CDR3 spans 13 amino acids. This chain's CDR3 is CASRRQAITEAFF. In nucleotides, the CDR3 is TGTGCCAGCAGACGACAGGCGATCACTGAAGCTTTCTTT.

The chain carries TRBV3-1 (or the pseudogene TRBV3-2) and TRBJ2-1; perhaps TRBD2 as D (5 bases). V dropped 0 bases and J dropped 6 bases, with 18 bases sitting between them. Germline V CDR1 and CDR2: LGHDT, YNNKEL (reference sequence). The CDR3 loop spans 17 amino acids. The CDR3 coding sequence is TGTGCCAGCAGCCAAGATAGAGGTGGCGGGCCCTTCAATGAGCAGTTCTTC. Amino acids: CASSQDRGGGPFNEQFF.

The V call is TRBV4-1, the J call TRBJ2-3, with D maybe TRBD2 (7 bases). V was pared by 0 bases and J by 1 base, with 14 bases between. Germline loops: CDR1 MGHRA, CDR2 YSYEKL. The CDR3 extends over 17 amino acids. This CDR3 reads CASSQEGGLPRTDTQYF. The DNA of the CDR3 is TGCGCCAGCAGCCAAGAGGGGGGGCTCCCTCGCACAGATACGCAGTATTTT.

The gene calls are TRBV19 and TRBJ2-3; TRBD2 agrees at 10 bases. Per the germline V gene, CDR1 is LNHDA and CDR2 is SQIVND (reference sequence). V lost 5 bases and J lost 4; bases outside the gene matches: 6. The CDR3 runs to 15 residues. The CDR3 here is CASSSLAGVADTQYF. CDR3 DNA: TGTGCCAGTAGTTCCCTAGCGGGGGTCGCAGATACGCAGTATTTT. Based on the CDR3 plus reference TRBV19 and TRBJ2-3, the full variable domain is DGGITQSPKYLFRKEGQNVTLSCEQNLNHDAMYWYRQDPGQGLRLIYYSQIVNDFQKGDIAEGYSVSREKKESFPLTVTSAQKNPTAFYLCASSSLAGVADTQYFGPGTRLTVL.

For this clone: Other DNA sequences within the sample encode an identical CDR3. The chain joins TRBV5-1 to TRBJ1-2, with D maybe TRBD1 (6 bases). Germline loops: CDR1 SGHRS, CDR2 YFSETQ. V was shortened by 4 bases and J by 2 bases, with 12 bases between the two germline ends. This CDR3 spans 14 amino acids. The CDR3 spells CASSPSQGNYGYTF. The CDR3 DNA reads TGCGCCAGCAGCCCGAGTCAGGGGAACTATGGCTACACCTTC.

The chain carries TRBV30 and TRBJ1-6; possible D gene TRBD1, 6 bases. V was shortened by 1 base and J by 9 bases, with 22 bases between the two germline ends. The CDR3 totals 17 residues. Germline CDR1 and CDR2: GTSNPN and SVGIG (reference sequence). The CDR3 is CAWSAISRGASRSPLHF. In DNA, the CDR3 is TGTGCCTGGAGTGCCATCTCTCGGGGGGCAAGTCGTTCACCCCTCCACTTT.

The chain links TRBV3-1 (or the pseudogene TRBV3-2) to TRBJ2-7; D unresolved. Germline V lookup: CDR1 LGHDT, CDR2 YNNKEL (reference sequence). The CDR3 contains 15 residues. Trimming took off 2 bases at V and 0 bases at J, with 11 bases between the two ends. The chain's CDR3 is CASSQRLTGSYEQYF. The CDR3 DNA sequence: TGTGCCAGCAGCCAACGACTGACCGGCTCCTACGAGCAGTACTTC.

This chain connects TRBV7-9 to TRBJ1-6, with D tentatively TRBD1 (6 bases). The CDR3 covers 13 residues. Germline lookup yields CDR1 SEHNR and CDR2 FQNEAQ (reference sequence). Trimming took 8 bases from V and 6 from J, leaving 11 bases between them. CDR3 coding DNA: TGTGCCAGCGGATTACAGGGTAATTCACCCCTCCACTTT. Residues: CASGLQGNSPLHF.

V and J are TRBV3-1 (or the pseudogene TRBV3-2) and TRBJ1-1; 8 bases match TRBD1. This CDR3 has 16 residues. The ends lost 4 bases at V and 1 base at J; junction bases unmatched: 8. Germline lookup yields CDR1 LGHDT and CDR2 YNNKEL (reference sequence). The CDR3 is CASSLRVQGANTEAFF. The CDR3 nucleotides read TGTGCCAGCAGCCTAAGGGTCCAGGGGGCGAACACTGAAGCTTTCTTT.

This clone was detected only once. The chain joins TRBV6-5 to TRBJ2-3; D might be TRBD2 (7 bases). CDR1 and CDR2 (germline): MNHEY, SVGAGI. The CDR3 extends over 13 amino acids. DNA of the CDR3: TGTGGCACCAAGGGGGGGCTCACAGATACGCAGTATTTT. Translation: CGTKGGLTDTQYF.

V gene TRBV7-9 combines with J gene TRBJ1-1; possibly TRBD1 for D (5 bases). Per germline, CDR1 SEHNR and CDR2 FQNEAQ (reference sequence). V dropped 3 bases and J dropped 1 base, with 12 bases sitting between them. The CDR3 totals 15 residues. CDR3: CASSFLTGRNTEAFF. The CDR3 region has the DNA TGTGCCAGCAGCTTTCTAACAGGTCGGAACACTGAAGCTTTCTTT.

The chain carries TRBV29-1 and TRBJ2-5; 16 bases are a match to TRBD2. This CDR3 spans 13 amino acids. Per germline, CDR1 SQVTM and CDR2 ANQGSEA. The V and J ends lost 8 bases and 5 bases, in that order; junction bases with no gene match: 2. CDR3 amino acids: CSMGLAGGETQYF. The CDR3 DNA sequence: TGCAGCATGGGACTAGCGGGGGGGGAGACCCAGTACTTC.

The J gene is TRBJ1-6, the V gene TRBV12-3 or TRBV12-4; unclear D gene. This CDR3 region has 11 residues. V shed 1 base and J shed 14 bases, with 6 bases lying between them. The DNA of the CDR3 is TGTGCCAGCAGTTTAGGAGAGTCCCTCCACTTT. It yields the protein CASSLGESLHF.

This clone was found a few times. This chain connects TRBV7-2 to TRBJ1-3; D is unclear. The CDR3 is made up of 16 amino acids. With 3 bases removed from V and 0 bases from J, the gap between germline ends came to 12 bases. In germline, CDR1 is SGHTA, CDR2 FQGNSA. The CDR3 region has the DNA TGTGCCAGCAGCTTGGGCCCTTTGAGCTCTGGAAACACCATATATTTT. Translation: CASSLGPLSSGNTIYF.

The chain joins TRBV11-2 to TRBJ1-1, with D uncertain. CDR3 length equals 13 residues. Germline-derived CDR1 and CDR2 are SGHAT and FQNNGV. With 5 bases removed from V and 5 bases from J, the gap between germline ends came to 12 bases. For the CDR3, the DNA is TGTGCCAGCAGCGTCGGGGTGGAGACTGAAGCTTTCTTT. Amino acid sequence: CASSVGVETEAFF. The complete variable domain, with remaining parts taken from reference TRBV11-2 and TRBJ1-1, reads EAGVAQSPRYKIIEKRQSVAFWCNPISGHATLYWYQQILGQGPKLLIQFQNNGVVDDSQLPKDRFSAERLKGVDSTLKIQPAKLEDSAVYLCASSVGVETEAFFGQGTRLTVV.

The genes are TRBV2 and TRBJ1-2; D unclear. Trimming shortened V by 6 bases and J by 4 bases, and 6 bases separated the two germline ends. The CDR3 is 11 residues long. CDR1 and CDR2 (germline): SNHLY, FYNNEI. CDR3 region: CASRRAYGYTF. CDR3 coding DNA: TGTGCCAGCAGGAGAGCCTATGGCTACACCTTC.

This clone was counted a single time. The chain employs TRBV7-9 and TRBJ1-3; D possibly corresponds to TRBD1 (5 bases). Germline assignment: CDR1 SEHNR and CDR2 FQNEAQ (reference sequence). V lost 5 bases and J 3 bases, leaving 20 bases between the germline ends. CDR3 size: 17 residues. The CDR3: CASSPGEGYLFGNTIYF. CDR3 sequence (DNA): TGTGCCAGCAGCCCCGGGGAGGGGTATCTATTTGGAAACACCATATATTTT.

CDR3 loop: CASSSNWANEQYF. In DNA form, the CDR3 reads TGTGCCAGCAGTTCCAATTGGGCTAACGAGCAGTACTTC. The chain employs TRBV2 and TRBJ2-7; D unresolved. This CDR3 is 13 amino acids long. Germline CDR1 SNHLY, CDR2 FYNNEI. The V end lost 5 bases, the J end lost 5 bases, and 13 bases lay between the germline ends.